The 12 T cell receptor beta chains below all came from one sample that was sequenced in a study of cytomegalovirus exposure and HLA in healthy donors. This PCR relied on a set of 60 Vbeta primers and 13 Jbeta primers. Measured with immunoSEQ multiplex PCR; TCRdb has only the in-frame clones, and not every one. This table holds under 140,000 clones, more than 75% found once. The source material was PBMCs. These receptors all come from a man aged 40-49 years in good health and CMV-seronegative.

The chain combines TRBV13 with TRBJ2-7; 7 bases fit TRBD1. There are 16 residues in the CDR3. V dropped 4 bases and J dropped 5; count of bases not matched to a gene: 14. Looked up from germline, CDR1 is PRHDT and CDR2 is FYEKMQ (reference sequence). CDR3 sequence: CASSSGQASFFDEQYF. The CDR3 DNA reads TGTGCCAGCAGCTCCGGACAGGCAAGTTTCTTCGACGAGCAGTACTTC. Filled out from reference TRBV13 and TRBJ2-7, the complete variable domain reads AAGVIQSPRHLIKEKRETATLKCYPIPRHDTVYWYQQGPGQDPQFLISFYEKMQSDKGSIPDRFSAQQFSDYHSELNMSSLELGDSALYFCASSSGQASFFDEQYFGPGTRLTVT.

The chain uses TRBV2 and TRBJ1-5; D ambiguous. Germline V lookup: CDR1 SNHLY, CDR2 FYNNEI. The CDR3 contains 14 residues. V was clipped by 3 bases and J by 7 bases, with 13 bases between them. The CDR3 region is CASSDLATTQPQHF. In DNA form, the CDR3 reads TGTGCCAGCAGTGATTTGGCGACAACGCAGCCCCAGCATTTT.

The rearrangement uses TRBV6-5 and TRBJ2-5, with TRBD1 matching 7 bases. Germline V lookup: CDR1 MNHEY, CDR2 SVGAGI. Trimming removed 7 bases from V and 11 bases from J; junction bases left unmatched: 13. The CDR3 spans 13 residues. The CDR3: CASNRGDSWEQYF. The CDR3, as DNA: TGTGCCAGCAACAGGGGAGACTCGTGGGAGCAGTACTTC.

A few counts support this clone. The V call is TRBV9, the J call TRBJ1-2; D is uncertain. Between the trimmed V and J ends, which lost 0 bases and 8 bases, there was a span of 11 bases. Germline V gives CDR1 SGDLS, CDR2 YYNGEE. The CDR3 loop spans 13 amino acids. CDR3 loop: CASSVGPRSGYTF. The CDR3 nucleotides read TGTGCCAGCAGCGTAGGTCCCCGGTCCGGCTACACCTTC.

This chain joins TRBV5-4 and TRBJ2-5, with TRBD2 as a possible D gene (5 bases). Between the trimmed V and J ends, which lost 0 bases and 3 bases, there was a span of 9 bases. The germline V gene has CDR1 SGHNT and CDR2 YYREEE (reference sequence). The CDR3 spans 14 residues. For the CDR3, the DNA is TGTGCCAGCAGCTTGGGTGCGGGCGAAGAGACCCAGTACTTC. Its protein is CASSLGAGEETQYF.

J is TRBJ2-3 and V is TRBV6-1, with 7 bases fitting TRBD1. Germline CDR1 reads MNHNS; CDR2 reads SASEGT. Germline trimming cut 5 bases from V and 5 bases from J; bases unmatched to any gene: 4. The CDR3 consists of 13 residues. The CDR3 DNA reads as TGTGCCAGCAGTCACAGGGGTGGAGATACGCAGTATTTT. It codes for CASSHRGGDTQYF.

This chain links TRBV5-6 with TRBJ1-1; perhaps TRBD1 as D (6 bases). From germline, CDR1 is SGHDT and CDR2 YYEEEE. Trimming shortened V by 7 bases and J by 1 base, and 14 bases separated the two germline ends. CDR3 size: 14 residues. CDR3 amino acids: CASGQPWANTEAFF. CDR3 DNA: TGTGCCAGCGGACAGCCATGGGCGAACACTGAAGCTTTCTTT.

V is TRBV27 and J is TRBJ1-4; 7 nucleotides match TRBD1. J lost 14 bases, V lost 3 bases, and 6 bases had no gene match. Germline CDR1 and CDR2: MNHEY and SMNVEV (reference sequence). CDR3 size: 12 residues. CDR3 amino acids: CASSFRGADLFF. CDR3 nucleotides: TGTGCCAGCAGTTTCAGGGGGGCAGATCTGTTTTTT.

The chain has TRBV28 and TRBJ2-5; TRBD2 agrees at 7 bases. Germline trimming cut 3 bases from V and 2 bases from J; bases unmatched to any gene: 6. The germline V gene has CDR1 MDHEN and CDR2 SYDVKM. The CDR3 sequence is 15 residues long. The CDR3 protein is CASSFWASGQETQYF. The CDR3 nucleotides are TGTGCCAGCAGTTTCTGGGCTAGCGGTCAAGAGACCCAGTACTTC.

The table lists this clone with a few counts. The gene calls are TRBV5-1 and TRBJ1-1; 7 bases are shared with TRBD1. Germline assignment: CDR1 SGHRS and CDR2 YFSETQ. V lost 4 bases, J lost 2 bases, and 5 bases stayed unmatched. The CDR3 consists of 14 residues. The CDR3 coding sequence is TGCGCCAGCAGCGGAAGACAGGGTAACACTGAAGCTTTCTTT. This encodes CASSGRQGNTEAFF.

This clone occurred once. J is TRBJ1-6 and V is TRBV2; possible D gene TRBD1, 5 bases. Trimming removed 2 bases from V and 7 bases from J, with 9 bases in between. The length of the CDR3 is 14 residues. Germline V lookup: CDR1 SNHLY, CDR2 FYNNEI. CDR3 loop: CASSEQGENSPLHF. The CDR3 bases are TGTGCCAGCAGTGAACAGGGTGAGAATTCACCCCTCCACTTT.

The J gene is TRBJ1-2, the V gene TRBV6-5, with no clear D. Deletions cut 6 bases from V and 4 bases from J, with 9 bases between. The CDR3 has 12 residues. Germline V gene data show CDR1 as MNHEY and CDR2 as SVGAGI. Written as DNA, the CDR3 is TGTGCCAGCAGCTCGGGGTCCTATGGCTACACCTTC. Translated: CASSSGSYGYTF.